These T cell receptor beta chains were read from a single sample in a study of T cell responses to AZD1222 COVID-19 vaccine. The protocol was immunoSEQ multiplex PCR, while the TCRdb copy is restricted to in-frame clones and leaves out a portion. The top ten hold 20% to 25% of the sample, which has about 86,000 clones, approximately 80% seen once. The specimen comprised peripheral blood, sampled on day 0 of AZD1222 vaccination. The source of these receptors is an adult in good health. The CDR3 runs from the conserved cysteine through the conserved F or W. Each record gives: clone size, D gene, CDR3 length, J gene, V gene, CDR3 DNA, CDR3 protein. The D gene is left open where the match is weak. For some rows the clone size is stated as once, few or many, or as a class when expanded; others skip it.

>many|NA|15|TRBJ2-7|TRBV7-8
TGTGCCAGCAGCTCGAAGACAGGAACCCGGTTCGAGCAGTACTTC
CASSSKTGTRFEQYF
>NA|NA|15|TRBJ1-6|TRBV11-2
TGTGCCAGCAGCTCGGGGACACATAATAATTCACCCCTCCACTTT
CASSSGTHNNSPLHF
>NA|TRBD1|12|TRBJ1-2|TRBV12-3/TRBV12-4
TGTGCCAGCAGTTTGACAGGGGATGGCTACACCTTC
CASSLTGDGYTF
>once|TRBD1|13|TRBJ1-2|TRBV7-2
TGTGCCAGCACCGTGACAGGGGATTATGGCTACACCTTC
CASTVTGDYGYTF
>once|NA|16|TRBJ1-3|TRBV6-5
TGTGCCAGCAGTTCCCTAGGAGAGCGCTCTGGAAACACCATATATTTT
CASSSLGERSGNTIYF
>NA|NA|15|TRBJ2-1|TRBV29-1
TGCAGCTTACCACCTCCCGAGAGCTCCTACAATGAGCAGTTCTTC
CSLPPPESSYNEQFF
>NA|TRBD1|14|TRBJ1-2|TRBV28
TGTGCCAGCAGTGGACAGGTGGGATCCTATGGCTACACCTTC
CASSGQVGSYGYTF
>NA|NA|13|TRBJ1-4|TRBV7-9
TGTGCCGCCAGGGGCTCGGCTAATGAAAAACTGTTTTTT
CAARGSANEKLFF
>NA|NA|13|TRBJ1-1|TRBV5-4
TGTGCCAGCAGCTTGGGCGATAACACTGAAGCTTTCTTT
CASSLGDNTEAFF
>NA|NA|12|TRBJ2-3|TRBV19
TGTGCCAGCACAGGTGTATGGAATACGCAGTATTTT
CASTGVWNTQYF
>NA|TRBD1|13|TRBJ1-1|TRBV28
TGTGCCAGCAGTTTATCAGGGGGCTTCGAAGCTTTCTTT
CASSLSGGFEAFF
>many|NA|13|TRBJ1-1|TRBV28
TGTGCCAGCAGTACGACATATAACACTGAAGCTTTCTTT
CASSTTYNTEAFF
>NA|NA|14|TRBJ2-3|TRBV5-4
TGTGCCAGCAGCTTCTCGGGAGTCACAGATACGCAGTATTTT
CASSFSGVTDTQYF
>NA|TRBD1|13|TRBJ1-1|TRBV5-1
TGCGCCAGCAGCCCTCAGGGGGCCACTGAAGCTTTCTTT
CASSPQGATEAFF
>few|NA|13|TRBJ1-1|TRBV5-5
TGTGCCAGCAGCTTGGAGGGGAACACTGAAGCTTTCTTT
CASSLEGNTEAFF
>NA|NA|14|TRBJ1-1|TRBV5-1
TGCGCCAGCAGCTTGGGGGACGGAAACACTGAAGCTTTCTTT
CASSLGDGNTEAFF
>medium-sized|NA|12|TRBJ2-7|TRBV2
TGTGCCAGCAGTCCGGCGGGGGCCGAGCAGTACTTC
CASSPAGAEQYF
>NA|NA|12|TRBJ1-1|TRBV25-1
TGTGCCAGCAGCAATACCCGGGTTGCAGCTTTCTTT
CASSNTRVAAFF
>once|NA|17|TRBJ2-2|TRBV5-4
TGTGCCAGCAGCACCAACTTGGTACAGGGAGGGTCCGGGGAGCTGTTTTTT
CASSTNLVQGGSGELFF
>NA|NA|14|TRBJ2-2|TRBV24-1
TGTGCCACCAGTGAGGAGGGAGAGGCCGGGGAGCTGTTTTTT
CATSEEGEAGELFF
>NA|NA|13|TRBJ1-5|TRBV6-5
TGTGCCAGCGGCCGGGGCAAGGAGAAGCCCCAGCATTTT
CASGRGKEKPQHF
>NA|NA|12|TRBJ1-1|TRBV29-1
TGCAGCGTTGGACAGATGAACACTGAAGCTTTCTTT
CSVGQMNTEAFF
>NA|NA|14|TRBJ2-2|TRBV9
TGTGCCAGCACCCCAGCTCCGAACACCGGGGAGCTGTTTTTT
CASTPAPNTGELFF
>NA|NA|20|TRBJ2-2|TRBV21-1
TGTGCCAGCAGCAAAAGATGGCTAGCGGGAGGGATTGTAGATACCGGGGAGCTGTTTTTT
CASSKRWLAGGIVDTGELFF
>NA|NA|16|TRBJ2-3|TRBV6-5
TGTGCCAGCAGTTATCATTTGGGAGGTAGCACAGATACGCAGTATTTT
CASSYHLGGSTDTQYF
>NA|NA|17|TRBJ1-1|TRBV5-1
TGCGCCAGCAGCTTGGGTGCATGGGCACCCCTGAACACTGAAGCTTTCTTT
CASSLGAWAPLNTEAFF
>NA|NA|15|TRBJ1-2|TRBV2
TGTGCCAGCAGGCCAAATGACCTCCCAACGGGTGGCTACACCTTC
CASRPNDLPTGGYTF
>few|TRBD2|21|TRBJ2-1|TRBV5-1
TGCGCCAGCAGCTTGGGGGCCATTGGGGTAGCGGGAGTAGGAGCCTCCAATGAGCAGTTCTTC
CASSLGAIGVAGVGASNEQFF
>NA|NA|14|TRBJ2-2|TRBV7-9
TGTGCCAGCAGCTACCTCGGGAACACCGGGGAGCTGTTTTTT
CASSYLGNTGELFF
>NA|NA|16|TRBJ2-3|TRBV4-2
TGTGCCAGCAGCCAAGAGTTCTCACACACCACAGATACGCAGTATTTT
CASSQEFSHTTDTQYF
>NA|TRBD2|18|TRBJ2-7|TRBV3-1/TRBV3-2
TGTGCCAGCAGCTCCCTGGGGCTAGCGGGAGGGCCCGGGGAAGAGCAGTACTTC
CASSSLGLAGGPGEEQYF
>NA|NA|13|TRBJ1-5|TRBV7-8
TGTGCCAGCAGCTTTGCGGAGATTCAGCCCCAGCATTTT
CASSFAEIQPQHF
>few|TRBD1|14|TRBJ1-1|TRBV5-1
TGCGCCAGCAGCATCGGACAGGAGTACACTGAAGCTTTCTTT
CASSIGQEYTEAFF
>NA|NA|17|TRBJ1-1|TRBV21-1
TGTGCCAGCAGCCCCCGCGACAGGCGGATTATGAACACTGAAGCTTTCTTT
CASSPRDRRIMNTEAFF
>NA|TRBD1|15|TRBJ2-1|TRBV18
TGTGCCAGCTCACAAAGGCGGACAGGGAGTAATGAGCAGTTCTTC
CASSQRRTGSNEQFF
>NA|NA|13|TRBJ2-2|TRBV5-8
TGTGCCAGCAGCTTCAAGAACACCGGGGAGCTGTTTTTT
CASSFKNTGELFF
>NA|NA|15|TRBJ1-5|TRBV10-3
TGTGCCATCAGTGAGTCAGGGGGGTTCGGTCAGCCCCAGCATTTT
CAISESGGFGQPQHF
>NA|NA|16|TRBJ1-4|TRBV12-2
TGTGCAAGTCGCTTAGCGGGGGACAGGGCAGGAGAAAAACTGTTTTTT
CASRLAGDRAGEKLFF
>NA|TRBD1|19|TRBJ1-3|TRBV19
TGTGCCAGTAGTATCGTCGGGGCGGGACAGGGACGCTCTGGAAACACCATATATTTT
CASSIVGAGQGRSGNTIYF
>NA|TRBD2|17|TRBJ2-2|TRBV19
TGTGCCAGTAGTCCCCTGGGACTAGCGGGAGTGTTCGGGGAGCTGTTTTTT
CASSPLGLAGVFGELFF
>NA|TRBD2|16|TRBJ2-3|TRBV5-5
TGTGCCAGCAGCTTGCGCGTTAGCGGGGATACAGATACGCAGTATTTT
CASSLRVSGDTDTQYF
>NA|NA|13|TRBJ2-3|TRBV10-3
TGTGCCATCAGTCCCCTCCGCACAGATACGCAGTATTTT
CAISPLRTDTQYF